The T cell receptor beta chain described here comes from a study of blood T cell repertoires in COVID-19. Assay used: immunoSEQ multiplex PCR; TCRdb lists only in-frame clones, some missing. Of approximately 230,000 clones in the sample, 87% were seen once. This clone showed up many times. Trimming took off 2 bases at V and 0 bases at J, with 25 bases between the two ends. Germline V lookup: CDR1 MNHEY, CDR2 SVGEGT. This CDR3 comprises 20 residues. This sequence joins TRBV6-2 or TRBV6-3 and TRBJ1-2, with D uncertain. Specimen: peripheral blood. The receptor was derived from a man aged 18 to 35 with active or convalescent COVID-19. The CDR3 DNA sequence: TGTGCCAGCAGTTACGTTAGGTTCGCGGCGACTTTAAAACCTAACTATGGCTACACCTTC. Protein sequence: CASSYVRFAATLKPNYGYTF.